The 18 T cell receptor beta chains reported below all come from one sample, sequenced in a study of blood T cell repertoires in COVID-19. Profiling relied on immunoSEQ multiplex PCR, and the TCRdb table lists in-frame clones only, not all of them. The sample records about 230,000 clones, roughly 85% being singletons. What was sequenced was peripheral blood. The receptor set was obtained from an older woman with active or convalescent COVID-19.

The rearrangement links TRBV20-1 to TRBJ2-5, with D maybe TRBD2 (6 bases). CDR3 length equals 13 residues. CDR1 DFQATT and CDR2 SNEGSKA come from the germline V gene (reference sequence). Trimming removed 3 bases from V and 2 bases from J, with 10 bases in between. CDR3 bases: TGCAGTGCTAGTCGCAGCGGGCAAGAGACCCAGTACTTC. Residues: CSASRSGQETQYF.

For the CDR3, the DNA is TGTGCCAGCAGCTTGGTGCCTAGCGGGGGACGGGATACGCAGTATTTT. It codes for CASSLVPSGGRDTQYF. The chain links TRBV5-4 to TRBJ2-3; 10 positions agree with TRBD2. J gave up 6 bases and V 0 bases, and 7 bases lay outside the gene matches. The CDR3 totals 16 residues. The germline V gene has CDR1 SGHNT and CDR2 YYREEE (reference sequence).

The chain is built from TRBV5-4 and TRBJ2-3; D is unresolved. The CDR3 has 16 amino acids. Trimming shortened V by 4 bases and J by 1 base, and 16 bases separated the two germline ends. CDR1 and CDR2 (germline): SGHNT, YYREEE (reference sequence). The CDR3 region is CASSLGRSMGTDTQYF. The CDR3, as DNA: TGTGCCAGCAGCCTGGGTCGGAGCATGGGCACAGATACGCAGTATTTT.

The rearrangement links TRBV29-1 to TRBJ2-3, with 8 bases matching TRBD2. The CDR3 consists of 17 residues. V was clipped by 0 bases and J by 0 bases; unmatched bases: 8. Germline V CDR1 and CDR2: SQVTM, ANQGSEA. CDR3 region: CSVEEGPSSGSTDTQYF. CDR3 nucleotides: TGCAGCGTTGAAGAGGGGCCATCTAGCGGGAGCACAGATACGCAGTATTTT.

This clone was observed a handful of times. The chain employs TRBV12-5 and TRBJ1-1; no reliable D call. The V and J ends lost 1 base and 3 bases respectively, with 6 bases between them. The CDR3 is made up of 13 amino acids. Germline lookup yields CDR1 LGHNT and CDR2 FRNRAP. CDR3 DNA sequence: TGTGCTAGTGGTTTGGCCCAGTACACTGAAGCTTTCTTT. It yields the protein CASGLAQYTEAFF.

V gene TRBV7-2 combines with J gene TRBJ1-4; no reliable D call. CDR1 is SGHTA, CDR2 FQGNSA, per germline. CDR3 length: 15 residues. Trimming shortened V by 5 bases and J by 7 bases, and 17 bases separated the two germline ends. CDR3 region: CASSPGLSRCEKLFF. The DNA of the CDR3 is TGTGCCAGCAGCCCAGGACTGTCCCGGTGTGAAAAACTGTTTTTT.

This sequence joins TRBV10-3 and TRBJ2-7; D is undetermined. Germline CDR1 is ENHRY and CDR2 is SYGVKD. The CDR3 is 14 residues long. Trimming cost V 7 bases and J 3 bases, with 16 bases left between them. CDR3 amino acids: CAIKIDNVDYEQYF. DNA for the CDR3: TGTGCCATCAAGATCGACAATGTGGACTACGAGCAGTACTTC.

This chain uses TRBV7-9 with TRBJ1-1; a weak D match, TRBD1 (6 bases). CDR1 is SEHNR and CDR2 is FQNEAQ in the germline V gene (reference sequence). V was shortened by 3 bases and J by 5 bases, with 13 bases between the two germline ends. The length of the CDR3 is 14 residues. The CDR3 loop reads CASSFQGISTEAFF. CDR3 coding DNA: TGTGCCAGCAGCTTCCAGGGGATATCTACTGAAGCTTTCTTT.

With regard to this clone: An end of the junction differs from the germline gene, which may be a read error. The chain carries TRBV3-1 (or the pseudogene TRBV3-2) and TRBJ2-7; 7 bases match TRBD2. The CDR3 runs to 14 residues. Germline-derived CDR1 and CDR2 are LGHDT and YNNKEL (reference sequence). The CDR3 region is CASSQDRGGSLVNF. The CDR3 nucleotides read TGTGCCAGCAGCCAAGATAGAGGCGGGAGTCTGGTAAACTTC.

The chain employs TRBV7-2 and TRBJ1-3, with 8 bases identical to TRBD1. The germline CDR1 and CDR2 sequences are SGHTA and FQGNSA. J gave up 3 bases and V 2 bases, and 9 bases lay outside the gene matches. The CDR3 loop spans 17 amino acids. The CDR3 spells CASSLRGGTGGGNTIYF. In DNA, the CDR3 is TGTGCCAGCAGCTTAAGAGGGGGGACAGGAGGTGGAAACACCATATATTTT. Together with reference TRBV7-2 and TRBJ1-3, the CDR3 gives the full variable domain: GAGVSQSPSNKVTEKGKDVELRCDPISGHTALYWYRQSLGQGLEFLIYFQGNSAPDKSGLPSDRFSAERTGGSVSTLTIQRTQQEDSAVYLCASSLRGGTGGGNTIYFGEGSWLTVV.

This clone was counted a single time. This sequence joins TRBV5-1 and TRBJ1-1, with D perhaps TRBD1 (6 bases). V lost 0 bases and J 5 bases, leaving 23 bases between the germline ends. The CDR3 is 18 residues long. CDR1 and CDR2 (germline): SGHRS, YFSETQ. As DNA, the CDR3 is TGCGCCAGCAGCTTGGGGCAGGGTAGGTTTTGGGGGCGAACTGAAGCTTTCTTT. This sequence encodes CASSLGQGRFWGRTEAFF.

This clone was seen more than once but under ten times. The chain joins TRBV5-1 to TRBJ2-7; 9 positions agree with TRBD1. CDR3 size: 14 residues. The V segment lost 2 bases and the J segment 7 bases; nucleotides outside the gene matches: 7. Germline CDR1 and CDR2: SGHRS and YFSETQ. The CDR3 nucleotides are TGCGCCAGCAGCTTACAGGGGGCCCCTTTTGAGCAGTACTTC. This codes for CASSLQGAPFEQYF.

The table lists this clone with a few counts. The V gene is TRBV15, the J gene TRBJ1-1, with D possibly TRBD1 on 6 matching bases. The CDR3 length is 13 residues. In germline, CDR1 is LNHNV, CDR2 YYDKDF (reference sequence). V lost 7 bases, J lost 1 base, and 10 bases lay in between. CDR3 loop: CATTRGGNTEAFF. The CDR3 coding sequence is TGTGCCACCACTAGGGGGGGGAACACTGAAGCTTTCTTT. The entire variable domain, with the rest obtained from reference TRBV15 and TRBJ1-1, is as follows: DAMVIQNPRYQVTQFGKPVTLSCSQTLNHNVMYWYQQKSSQAPKLLFHYYDKDFNNEADTPDNFQSRRPNTSFCFLDIRSPGLGDTAMYLCATTRGGNTEAFFGQGTRLTVV.

The chain links TRBV18 to TRBJ2-7, with 11 bases lining up with TRBD2. Germline V gene data show CDR1 as KGHSH and CDR2 as LQKENI. V was pared by 2 bases and J by 7 bases, with 4 bases of the junction left unmatched. The CDR3 has 14 residues. This CDR3 reads CASSPGLAGGEQYF. The CDR3 DNA follows: TGTGCCAGCTCACCAGGGCTAGCGGGAGGAGAGCAGTACTTC.

The chain combines TRBV9 with TRBJ2-3, with TRBD2 as a possible D gene (6 bases). The CDR3 is 18 amino acids. The V end was cut by 7 bases, the J end by 0 bases, with 24 bases between. Germline CDR1 and CDR2: SGDLS and YYNGEE. The CDR3 spells CASGPGGSPSPSTDTQYF. The CDR3 bases are TGTGCCAGCGGACCCGGGGGTAGCCCCAGCCCTAGCACAGATACGCAGTATTTT.

The rearrangement uses TRBV5-1 and TRBJ1-1; 9 bases map to TRBD1. The CDR3 is 14 residues long. CDR1 is SGHRS and CDR2 is YFSETQ in the germline V gene. V was pared by 3 bases and J by 4 bases, with 4 bases of the junction left unmatched. For the CDR3, the DNA is TGCGCCAGCAGCTCCACAGGGGGCCTCACTGAAGCTTTCTTT. It yields the protein CASSSTGGLTEAFF.

This clone has only a few counts. The genes are TRBV5-4 and TRBJ1-2, with unresolved D. Germline CDR1 reads SGHNT; CDR2 reads YYREEE (reference sequence). The CDR3 has 13 residues. Trimming pared 1 base from V and 4 bases from J, leaving 8 bases between. The CDR3 is CASSLTETYGYTF. CDR3 nucleotide sequence: TGTGCCAGCAGCTTGACAGAGACCTATGGCTACACCTTC.

The count of this clone is one. This rearrangement joins TRBV20-1 to TRBJ1-6; D unclear. The V end lost 3 bases, the J end lost 7 bases, and 10 bases lay between the germline ends. The CDR3 extends over 13 amino acids. Germline lookup yields CDR1 DFQATT and CDR2 SNEGSKA (reference sequence). The CDR3 DNA sequence: TGCAGTGCTAGTCCTTGGCCCAATTCACCCCTCCACTTT. Translating it yields CSASPWPNSPLHF.